The clone carrying this T cell receptor (beta chain) is labeled as medium-sized. Unique molecular identifiers were incorporated into the prepared TCRbeta library. MiXCR was run by TCRdb on the PCR reads, yielding one entry per CDR3 protein. The profile covers roughly 7,000 distinct CDR3 sequences, with about a sixth appearing a single time and just over 14% taken by the ten largest. The record originates from a study of T-cell reconstitution after alpha-beta-depleted transplantation in children. Looked up from germline, CDR1 is SGHTA and CDR2 is FQGNSA. V was cut by 2 bases and J by 4 bases, with 8 bases left in between. CDR3 length: 13 amino acids.

The chain combines TRBV7-2 with TRBJ1-1; D remains ambiguous. The material was PBMCs, obtained before TCRalphabeta/CD19-depleted stem cell transplant. The sequence was collected from a boy between 2 and 10 years old with acute lymphoblastic leukemia, due to receive a stem cell transplant. The CDR3 loop reads CASSLSWATEAFF. The CDR3 DNA is TGTGCCAGCAGCTTATCGTGGGCCACTGAAGCTTTCTTT.